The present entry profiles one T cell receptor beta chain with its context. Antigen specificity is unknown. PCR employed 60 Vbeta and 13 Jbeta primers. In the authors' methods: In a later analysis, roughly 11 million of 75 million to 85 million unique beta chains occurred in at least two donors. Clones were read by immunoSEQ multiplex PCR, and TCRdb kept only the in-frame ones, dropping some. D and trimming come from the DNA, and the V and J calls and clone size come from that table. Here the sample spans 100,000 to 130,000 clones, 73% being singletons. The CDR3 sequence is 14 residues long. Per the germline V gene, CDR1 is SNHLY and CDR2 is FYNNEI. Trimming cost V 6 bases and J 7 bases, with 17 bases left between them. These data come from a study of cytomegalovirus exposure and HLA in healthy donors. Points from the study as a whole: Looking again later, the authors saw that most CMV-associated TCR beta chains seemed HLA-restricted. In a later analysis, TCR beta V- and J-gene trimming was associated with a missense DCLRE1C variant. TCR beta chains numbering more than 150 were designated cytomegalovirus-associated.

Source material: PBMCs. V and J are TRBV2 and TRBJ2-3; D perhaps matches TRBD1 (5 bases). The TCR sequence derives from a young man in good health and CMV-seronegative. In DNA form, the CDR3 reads TGTGCCAGCAGCGCCCCGGACGACAGATATACGCAGTATTTT. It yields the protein CASSAPDDRYTQYF.